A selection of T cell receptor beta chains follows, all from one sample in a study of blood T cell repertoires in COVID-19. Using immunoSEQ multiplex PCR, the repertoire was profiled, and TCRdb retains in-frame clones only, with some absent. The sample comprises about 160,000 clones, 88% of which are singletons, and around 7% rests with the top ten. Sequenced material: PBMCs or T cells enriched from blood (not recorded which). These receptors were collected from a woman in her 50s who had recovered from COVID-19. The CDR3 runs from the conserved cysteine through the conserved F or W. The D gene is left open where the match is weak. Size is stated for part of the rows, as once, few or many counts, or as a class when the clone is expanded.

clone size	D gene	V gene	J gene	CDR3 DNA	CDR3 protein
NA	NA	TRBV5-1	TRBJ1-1	TGCGCCAGCAGCTCACCGGGGGGGATCACCCAAAACACTGAAGCTTTCTTT	CASSSPGGITQNTEAFF
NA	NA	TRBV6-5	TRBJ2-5	TGTGCCAGCAGTTCATCGCATCTTCAGCAAGAGACCCAGTACTTC	CASSSSHLQQETQYF
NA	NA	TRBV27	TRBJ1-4	TGTGCCAGCAGCTCCTGGGGCGGGGCAACTAATGAAAAACTGTTTTTT	CASSSWGGATNEKLFF
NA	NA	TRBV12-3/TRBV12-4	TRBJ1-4	TGTGCCAGCAGTTTTCCGAGTGAAAAACTGTTTTTT	CASSFPSEKLFF
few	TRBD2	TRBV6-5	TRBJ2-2	TGTGCCAGCAGTACGAGCGGGGGATTAACCGGGGAGCTGTTTTTT	CASSTSGGLTGELFF
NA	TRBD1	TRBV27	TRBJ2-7	TGTGCCAGCAGTTATAGCGGACAGGGTACCAACGAGCAGTACTTC	CASSYSGQGTNEQYF
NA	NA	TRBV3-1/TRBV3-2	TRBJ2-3	TGTGCCAGCAGCCAGACGGGGGGCACAGATACGCAGTATTTT	CASSQTGGTDTQYF
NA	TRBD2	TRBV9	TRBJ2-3	TGTGCCAGCAGCGTATCTAGCGGGGGGGTAGATACGCAGTATTTT	CASSVSSGGVDTQYF
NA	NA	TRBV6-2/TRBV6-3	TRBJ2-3	TGTGCCAGCAGTTACTCACAGGGATCAGATACGCAGTATTTT	CASSYSQGSDTQYF
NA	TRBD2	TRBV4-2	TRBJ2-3	TGTGCCAGCAGCCAAGAGATTAGCGGGGGCTCAGGGGATACGCAGTATTTT	CASSQEISGGSGDTQYF
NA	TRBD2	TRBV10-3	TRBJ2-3	TGTGCCATCAGTGCCACTAGCGGGGGGTACACAGATACGCAGTATTTT	CAISATSGGYTDTQYF
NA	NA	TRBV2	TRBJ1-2	TGTGCCAGCCTGAGCCCTATACAGATTAACTATGGCTACACCTTC	CASLSPIQINYGYTF
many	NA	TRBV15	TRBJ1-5	TGTGCCACCAGCAGCGGAGGGCCCCAGCATTTT	CATSSGGPQHF